The next 25 T cell receptor beta chains were all read from a single sample in a study of blood T cell repertoires in COVID-19. Produced via immunoSEQ multiplex PCR; TCRdb's table is partial and in-frame only. In the table there are a few hundred thousand clones, 70% to 90% of which are singletons. Sequenced material: PBMCs or T cells enriched from blood (not recorded which). The receptors were gathered from a woman aged 25 to 39 who had recovered from COVID-19.

The gene calls are TRBV2 and TRBJ2-1; D uncertain. Trimming took off 6 bases at V and 8 bases at J, with 11 bases between the two ends. Looked up from germline, CDR1 is SNHLY and CDR2 is FYNNEI. The CDR3 spans 12 residues. The CDR3 reads CASRVEFDEQFF. The CDR3 nucleotides are TGTGCCAGCAGGGTAGAGTTCGATGAGCAGTTCTTC.

This chain joins TRBV19 and TRBJ2-3; 10 bases are shared with TRBD2. The CDR3 has 16 amino acids. Per germline, CDR1 LNHDA and CDR2 SQIVND (reference sequence). The junction had 6 bases not matched to a gene; V was cut back by 5 bases and J by 1 base. CDR3 region: CASSVLAGGGTDTQYF. The CDR3 nucleotides read TGTGCCAGTAGTGTTTTAGCGGGGGGCGGCACAGATACGCAGTATTTT.

The V and J genes are TRBV7-9 and TRBJ2-7; 8 bases match TRBD1. The germline V gene encodes CDR1 SEHNR and CDR2 FQNEAQ (reference sequence). Unmatched junction bases numbered 11, after V lost 5 bases and J lost 2 bases. The CDR3 is 16 amino acids. CDR3 loop: CASSAIQGAGTYEQYF. In DNA form, the CDR3 reads TGTGCCAGCAGCGCTATTCAGGGGGCCGGGACCTACGAGCAGTACTTC.

The chain uses TRBV28 and TRBJ1-5, with D unclear. V was clipped by 0 bases and J by 5 bases, with 14 bases between them. CDR1 MDHEN and CDR2 SYDVKM come from the germline V gene. There are 16 residues in the CDR3. CDR3 DNA: TGTGCCAGCAGTTTATGGGATTCGGGAAGACATCAGCCCCAGCATTTT. As protein: CASSLWDSGRHQPQHF.

This chain uses TRBV27 with TRBJ1-2; D uncertain. CDR1 MNHEY and CDR2 SMNVEV come from the germline V gene (reference sequence). This CDR3 spans 13 amino acids. V lost 7 bases, J lost 5 bases, and 14 bases lay in between. CDR3 nucleotides: TGTGCCAGCACTCCGGGCCCGGGGTATGGCTACACCTTC. Residues: CASTPGPGYGYTF.

The J gene is TRBJ1-3, the V gene TRBV19, with D unclear. The V gene's germline CDR1 is LNHDA and CDR2 SQIVND (reference sequence). V was shortened by 3 bases and J by 4 bases, with 16 bases between the two germline ends. The CDR3 extends over 16 amino acids. In DNA form, the CDR3 reads TGTGCCAGTAGTATGGGCAGGCTCTTTTCGGGAAACACCATATATTTT. It yields the protein CASSMGRLFSGNTIYF.

The CDR3 is CASSQETGMYGYTF. In DNA form, the CDR3 reads TGTGCCAGCAGCCAAGAGACAGGAATGTATGGCTACACCTTC. This chain links TRBV14 with TRBJ1-2, with TRBD1 as a possible D gene (6 bases). In germline, CDR1 is SGHDN, CDR2 FVKESK. CDR3 size: 14 residues. The V end lost 0 bases, the J end lost 5 bases, and 10 bases lay between the germline ends.

The V call is TRBV4-1, the J call TRBJ1-5; the D is unclear. Germline CDR1 MGHRA, CDR2 YSYEKL. V was pared by 0 bases and J by 3 bases, with 15 bases between. The CDR3 sequence is 17 residues long. In nucleotides, the CDR3 is TGCGCCAGCAGCCAAGATGGGGAGGGCAGACCCAATCAGCCCCAGCATTTT. As protein: CASSQDGEGRPNQPQHF.

The gene calls are TRBV7-2 and TRBJ1-4; 8 nucleotides align to TRBD1. V lost 1 base to trimming and J lost 7 bases; unmatched junction nucleotides: 5. Germline assignment: CDR1 SGHTA and CDR2 FQGNSA. This CDR3 contains 15 residues. The CDR3 coding sequence is TGTGCCAGCAGCTTAGAGGTCGGGACAGGTGAAAAACTGTTTTTT. It specifies CASSLEVGTGEKLFF.

The V and J genes are TRBV15 and TRBJ1-2, with unresolved D. The CDR3 covers 14 residues. CDR1 LNHNV and CDR2 YYDKDF come from the germline V gene (reference sequence). The V end was cut by 0 bases, the J end by 8 bases, with 13 bases between. CDR3 nucleotides: TGTGCCACCAGCAGAGACACTCTCGTAAGCGGCTACACCTTC. Encoded protein: CATSRDTLVSGYTF.

The chain combines TRBV14 with TRBJ1-1, with 7 positions matching TRBD1. The CDR3 is 18 residues long. The V gene's germline CDR1 is SGHDN and CDR2 FVKESK. The ends lost 0 bases at V and 0 bases at J; junction bases unmatched: 10. The CDR3 coding sequence is TGTGCCAGCAGCCAAGACGATGTGAAGGGGGCAGTGAACACTGAAGCTTTCTTT. Protein product: CASSQDDVKGAVNTEAFF. Full variable domain (rest looked up from reference TRBV14 and TRBJ1-1): EAGVTQFPSHSVIEKGQTVTLRCDPISGHDNLYWYRRVMGKEIKFLLHFVKESKQDESGMPNNRFLAERTGGTYSTLKVQPAELEDSGVYFCASSQDDVKGAVNTEAFFGQGTRLTVV.

This chain joins TRBV11-2 and TRBJ2-3; D gene unclear. Germline loops: CDR1 SGHAT, CDR2 FQNNGV. There are 13 residues in the CDR3. V lost 1 base, J lost 4 bases, and 6 bases lay in between. CDR3 DNA: TGTGCCAGCAGCTTAGGGCTTTCAGATACGCAGTATTTT. Protein: CASSLGLSDTQYF.

The chain employs TRBV3-1 (or the pseudogene TRBV3-2) and TRBJ2-2, with TRBD2 matching 13 bases. CDR3 length: 15 amino acids. Looked up from germline, CDR1 is LGHDT and CDR2 is YNNKEL (reference sequence). Trimming cost V 8 bases and J 6 bases; bases outside gene matches: 6. CDR3 in amino acids: CASGATSGGSGELFF. Here the CDR3 DNA reads TGTGCCAGCGGGGCGACTAGCGGGGGGTCCGGGGAGCTGTTTTTT.

The rearrangement joins TRBV30 to TRBJ1-5, with a tentative D call TRBD1 (5 bases). CDR1 and CDR2 from the germline V gene are GTSNPN and SVGIG (reference sequence). The V gene lost 5 bases and the J gene lost 0 bases, with 14 bases spanning the gap. There are 15 residues in the CDR3. The chain's CDR3 is CAWGAGGYSNQPQHF. In DNA form, the CDR3 reads TGTGCCTGGGGGGCCGGGGGGTATAGCAATCAGCCCCAGCATTTT.

V gene TRBV5-6 combines with J gene TRBJ2-1; possibly TRBD2 for D (7 bases). Germline V gene lookup returns CDR1 SGHDT and CDR2 YYEEEE. V lost 0 bases and J 4 bases, leaving 17 bases between the germline ends. This CDR3 is 17 amino acids long. The CDR3 loop is CASSLGAGALQYNEQFF. In nucleotides, the CDR3 is TGTGCCAGCAGCTTGGGGGCGGGGGCCCTGCAGTACAATGAGCAGTTCTTC.

This chain joins TRBV24-1 and TRBJ2-1, with D perhaps matching TRBD2 (7 bases). Germline CDR1 reads KGHDR; CDR2 reads SFDVKD. This CDR3 region has 16 residues. The germline V and J ends were trimmed by 0 bases and 4 bases, with 12 bases remaining between them. The CDR3 spells CATSDLKAGHYNEQFF. CDR3 in DNA: TGTGCCACCAGTGATTTGAAAGCGGGACATTACAATGAGCAGTTCTTC.

This chain uses TRBV28 with TRBJ1-1; tentative D call: TRBD1 (5 bases). V lost 7 bases, J lost 4 bases, and 16 bases lay in between. CDR1 and CDR2 from the germline V gene are MDHEN and SYDVKM. The CDR3 totals 14 residues. CDR3 region: CASIFSTGGTEAFF. CDR3 coding DNA: TGTGCCAGCATCTTCTCCACGGGGGGCACTGAAGCTTTCTTT.

The chain employs TRBV7-9 and TRBJ2-7, with 9 bases aligning to TRBD1. The CDR3 sequence is 15 residues long. Trimming removed 3 bases from V and 2 bases from J; junction bases left unmatched: 5. CDR1 is SEHNR and CDR2 is FQNEAQ in the germline V gene (reference sequence). The CDR3 protein is CASSLGDRAAYEQYF. In DNA, the CDR3 is TGTGCCAGCAGCTTGGGGGACAGGGCCGCCTACGAGCAGTACTTC.

The V call is TRBV5-1, the J call TRBJ2-5; perhaps TRBD1 as D (6 bases). Germline V gene sequence: CDR1 SGHRS, CDR2 YFSETQ. CDR3 size: 14 residues. Deletions cut 3 bases from V and 5 bases from J, with 14 bases between. The CDR3 region is CASSSNRASETQYF. The DNA for the CDR3 is TGCGCCAGCAGCTCGAACAGGGCCTCCGAGACCCAGTACTTC.

The V call is TRBV28, the J call TRBJ2-7; 9 bases fit TRBD1. Losses at the gene ends were 5 bases for V and 4 bases for J; bases not matched to a gene: 6. Germline CDR1 MDHEN, CDR2 SYDVKM. The CDR3 extends over 14 amino acids. The CDR3 nucleotides are TGTGCCAGCAGTCACCGGGACAGGGTGTACGAGCAGTACTTC. This gives the protein CASSHRDRVYEQYF. Together with reference TRBV28 and TRBJ2-7, the CDR3 gives the full variable domain: DVKVTQSSRYLVKRTGEKVFLECVQDMDHENMFWYRQDPGLGLRLIYFSYDVKMKEKGDIPEGYSVSREKKERFSLILESASTNQTSMYLCASSHRDRVYEQYFGPGTRLTVT.

The rearrangement joins TRBV28 to TRBJ1-4, with D perhaps TRBD1 (6 bases). Trimming cost V 6 bases and J 0 bases, with 17 bases left between them. The germline V gene has CDR1 MDHEN and CDR2 SYDVKM. The CDR3 runs to 17 residues. The DNA of the CDR3 is TGTGCCAGCAGGCGGACAGTCTCTGCCACAACTAATGAAAAACTGTTTTTT. This codes for CASRRTVSATTNEKLFF.

The chain recombines TRBV24-1 with TRBJ1-5; D may be TRBD1 (5 bases). The V gene lost 4 bases and the J gene lost 6 bases, with 18 bases spanning the gap. Looked up from germline, CDR1 is KGHDR and CDR2 is SFDVKD. This CDR3 has 16 residues. The CDR3, as DNA: TGTGCCACCAGTGACCCAAACCTCGGGGGGTTTCAGCCCCAGCATTTT. It specifies CATSDPNLGGFQPQHF.

The chain joins TRBV19 to TRBJ1-2; 9 bases match TRBD1. Germline V gene data show CDR1 as LNHDA and CDR2 as SQIVND (reference sequence). This CDR3 contains 16 residues. Unmatched junction bases numbered 13, after V lost 5 bases and J lost 6 bases. The CDR3 region is CASSATLQGAEDGYTF. Here the CDR3 DNA reads TGTGCCAGTAGTGCCACGTTACAGGGGGCGGAGGATGGCTACACCTTC.

This clone was counted between two and nine times. The chain couples TRBV6-5 to TRBJ2-7; D may be TRBD1 (6 bases). CDR3 length: 15 residues. The ends were cut back, 5 bases at V and 3 bases at J, with 17 bases in the middle. Germline V gene sequence: CDR1 MNHEY, CDR2 SVGAGI. The CDR3 sequence is CASSPWDIANYEQYF. CDR3 nucleotides: TGTGCCAGCAGTCCCTGGGACATCGCCAACTACGAGCAGTACTTC.

The chain employs TRBV28 and TRBJ2-1; D might be TRBD1 (6 bases). Between the trimmed V and J ends, which lost 7 bases and 7 bases, there was a span of 17 bases. This CDR3 is built from 14 residues. CDR1 is MDHEN, CDR2 SYDVKM, per germline. CDR3 amino acids: CASTPGQLRNEQFF. CDR3 DNA sequence: TGTGCCAGCACCCCCGGACAGCTAAGGAATGAGCAGTTCTTC.